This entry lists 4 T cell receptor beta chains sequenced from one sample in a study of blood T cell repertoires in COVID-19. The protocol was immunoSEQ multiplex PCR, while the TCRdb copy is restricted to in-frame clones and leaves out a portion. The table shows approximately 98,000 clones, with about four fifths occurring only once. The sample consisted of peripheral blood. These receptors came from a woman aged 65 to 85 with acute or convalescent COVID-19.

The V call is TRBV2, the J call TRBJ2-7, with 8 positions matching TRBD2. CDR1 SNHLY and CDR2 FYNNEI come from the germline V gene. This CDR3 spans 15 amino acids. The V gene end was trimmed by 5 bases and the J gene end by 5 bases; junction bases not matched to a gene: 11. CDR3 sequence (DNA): TGTGCCAGCAGTAGGTCGAGCGGGAGTAAGAACGAGCAGTACTTC. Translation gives CASSRSSGSKNEQYF.

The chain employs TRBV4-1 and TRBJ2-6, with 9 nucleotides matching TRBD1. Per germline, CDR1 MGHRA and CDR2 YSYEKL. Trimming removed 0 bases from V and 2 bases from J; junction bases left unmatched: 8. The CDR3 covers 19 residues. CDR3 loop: CASSQDRDRGFAGANVLTF. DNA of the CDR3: TGCGCCAGCAGCCAAGATCGCGACAGGGGGTTCGCTGGGGCCAACGTCCTGACTTTC.

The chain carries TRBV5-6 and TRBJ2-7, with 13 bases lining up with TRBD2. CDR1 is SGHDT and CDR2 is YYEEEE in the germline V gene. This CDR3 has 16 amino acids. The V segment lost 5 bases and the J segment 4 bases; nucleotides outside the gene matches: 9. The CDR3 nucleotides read TGTGCCAGCAGAGGAAGGACTAGCGGGAGTTGGTACGAGCAGTACTTC. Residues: CASRGRTSGSWYEQYF.

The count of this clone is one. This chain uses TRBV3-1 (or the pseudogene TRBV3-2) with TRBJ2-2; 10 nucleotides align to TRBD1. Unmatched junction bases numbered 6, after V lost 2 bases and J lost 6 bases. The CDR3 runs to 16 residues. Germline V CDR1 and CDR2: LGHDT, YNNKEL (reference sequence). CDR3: CASSQPGQGTAGELFF. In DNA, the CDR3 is TGTGCCAGCAGCCAACCGGGACAGGGGACGGCCGGGGAGCTGTTTTTT.